The 31 T cell receptor beta chains in this list originate from one sample, sequenced in a study of cytotoxic CD8 clonotypes in ibrutinib-treated CLL. Some clones are missing from TCRdb's copy, which holds only in-frame ones; the method was immunoSEQ multiplex PCR. The data show some 27,000 clones, 57% seen once. The sequences come from PBMCs, collected before ibrutinib treatment. Receptors originate from a human donor with chronic lymphocytic leukemia.

The table lists this clone with a few counts. The chain links TRBV6-5 to TRBJ2-7; no firm D call. The germline V gene encodes CDR1 MNHEY and CDR2 SVGAGI. This CDR3 comprises 15 residues. Trimming left V 2 bases short and J 2 bases short, with 13 bases between. The CDR3 DNA reads as TGTGCCAGCAGTTACGACCTGATGACGACCTACGAGCAGTACTTC. It yields the protein CASSYDLMTTYEQYF.

This clone was counted a few times. The chain employs TRBV7-8 and TRBJ2-2; no reliable D call. The germline CDR1 and CDR2 sequences are SGHVS and FQNEAQ. Trimming removed 3 bases from V and 7 bases from J, with 6 bases in between. CDR3 size: 12 residues. The CDR3 loop reads CASSLKGGELFF. CDR3 bases: TGTGCCAGCAGCTTGAAGGGCGGGGAGCTGTTTTTT.

This chain connects TRBV29-1 to TRBJ1-2, with D possibly being TRBD1 (6 bases). CDR1 SQVTM and CDR2 ANQGSEA come from the germline V gene. The V end was cut by 6 bases, the J end by 4 bases, with 12 bases between. CDR3 length equals 12 residues. CDR3 bases: TGCAGCGTCATCGGGACAATCTATGGCTACACCTTC. Its translation: CSVIGTIYGYTF.

This clone was detected only once. V usage is TRBV27 and J usage is TRBJ2-1, with TRBD1 identical over 7 bases. CDR1 MNHEY and CDR2 SMNVEV come from the germline V gene (reference sequence). Trimming took 2 bases from V and 10 from J; bases not matched to a gene: 5. This CDR3 contains 13 residues. In DNA, the CDR3 is TGTGCCAGCAGTTTAGCCCGACAGGGCGAGCAGTTCTTC. Translation gives CASSLARQGEQFF.

The chain joins TRBV11-2 to TRBJ2-7; 7 positions match TRBD2. The CDR3 runs to 14 residues. The germline V gene has CDR1 SGHAT and CDR2 FQNNGV. V lost 9 bases, J lost 2 bases, and 10 bases stayed unmatched. In DNA form, the CDR3 reads TGTGCCAGTTCAGTACAGAGCGGGGCCTACGAGCAGTACTTC. It codes for CASSVQSGAYEQYF.

J is TRBJ2-1 and V is TRBV27; 11 bases are a match to TRBD2. This CDR3 spans 18 amino acids. The junction had 17 bases not matched to a gene; V was cut back by 6 bases and J by 7 bases. Germline V lookup: CDR1 MNHEY, CDR2 SMNVEV (reference sequence). CDR3 amino acids: CASRREVAGGPGRNEQFF. The CDR3 DNA is TGTGCCAGCAGAAGGGAGGTAGCGGGAGGGCCCGGGAGAAATGAGCAGTTCTTC.

This chain links TRBV2 with TRBJ1-6; 10 bases are shared with TRBD1. CDR1 SNHLY and CDR2 FYNNEI come from the germline V gene. With V trimmed by 8 bases and J by 6 bases, 4 bases remained unmatched. The CDR3 has 14 residues. The CDR3 bases are TGTGCCAGCTTGTGGGACAGGGGTAATTCACCCCTCCACTTT. Translating gives CASLWDRGNSPLHF.

This clone was observed a handful of times. The V gene is TRBV28, the J gene TRBJ2-2; D uncertain. This CDR3 has 13 amino acids. Per germline, CDR1 MDHEN and CDR2 SYDVKM. With 8 bases removed from V and 1 base from J, the gap between germline ends came to 8 bases. CDR3 sequence reads: CASESGNTGELFF. The DNA for the CDR3 is TGTGCCAGCGAATCGGGGAACACCGGGGAGCTGTTTTTT. The full variable domain, completed using reference TRBV28 and TRBJ2-2, is DVKVTQSSRYLVKRTGEKVFLECVQDMDHENMFWYRQDPGLGLRLIYFSYDVKMKEKGDIPEGYSVSREKKERFSLILESASTNQTSMYLCASESGNTGELFFGEGSRLTVL.

The V and J genes are TRBV29-1 and TRBJ2-3, with TRBD2 identical over 9 bases. The CDR3 totals 14 residues. V dropped 6 bases and J dropped 5; count of bases not matched to a gene: 9. CDR1 and CDR2 from the germline V gene are SQVTM and ANQGSEA. The CDR3 loop is CSVERLAGRDTQYF. CDR3 bases: TGCAGCGTGGAGCGTCTAGCGGGAAGAGATACGCAGTATTTT.

The V and J genes are TRBV7-2 and TRBJ2-5; no clear D gene. The germline CDR1 and CDR2 sequences are SGHTA and FQGNSA. The CDR3 totals 12 residues. Deletions cut 6 bases from V and 0 bases from J, with 5 bases between. For the CDR3, the DNA is TGTGCCAGCAGTCCCTACCAAGAGACCCAGTACTTC. Encoded protein: CASSPYQETQYF.

The chain is built from TRBV6-7 and TRBJ2-5, with a tentative D call TRBD1 (6 bases). TRBV6-7 is given ORF status, its function remaining uncertain. Between the trimmed V and J ends, which lost 7 bases and 5 bases, there was a span of 14 bases. The CDR3 runs to 13 residues. CDR3 in amino acids: CASTHRTAETQYF. The CDR3 DNA follows: TGTGCCAGCACACATCGGACAGCGGAGACCCAGTACTTC.

A single count supports this clone. The rearrangement uses TRBV29-1 and TRBJ2-5, with a tentative D call TRBD2 (5 bases). This CDR3 is 14 amino acids long. Germline CDR1 reads SQVTM; CDR2 reads ANQGSEA. V was clipped by 7 bases and J by 5 bases, with 20 bases between them. This CDR3 is CSANEEVLGETQYF. The CDR3 coding sequence is TGCAGCGCCAACGAGGAGGTATTGGGGGAGACCCAGTACTTC.

This clone was counted only a few times. The gene calls are TRBV19 and TRBJ2-7; 10 bases line up with TRBD1. The V segment lost 4 bases and the J segment 6 bases; nucleotides outside the gene matches: 9. Looked up from germline, CDR1 is LNHDA and CDR2 is SQIVND (reference sequence). This CDR3 region has 15 residues. The CDR3 region is CASSSPRDRGGEQYF. The DNA of the CDR3 is TGTGCCAGTAGTAGCCCCAGGGACAGGGGAGGCGAGCAGTACTTC.

The chain employs TRBV29-1 and TRBJ2-7; no definite D call. Germline V CDR1 and CDR2: SQVTM, ANQGSEA. The CDR3 consists of 13 residues. V lost 3 bases and J 3 bases, leaving 12 bases between the germline ends. In DNA form, the CDR3 reads TGCAGCGTTGAGGTTAACACTGACTACGAGCAGTACTTC. Protein sequence: CSVEVNTDYEQYF.

In regard to this clone: The sample has other DNA sequences that encode this CDR3 too. This chain connects TRBV7-2 to TRBJ2-1, with D uncertain. The CDR3 is made up of 11 amino acids. Trimming took off 1 base at V and 9 bases at J, with 4 bases between the two ends. Germline values: CDR1 SGHTA, CDR2 FQGNSA. CDR3 sequence (DNA): TGTGCCAGCAGCTTAGTAGGTGAGCAGTTCTTC. Amino acid sequence: CASSLVGEQFF.

V gene TRBV28 combines with J gene TRBJ2-3; tentatively, D is TRBD2 (5 bases). Trimming removed 4 bases from V and 1 base from J, with 21 bases in between. Germline lookup yields CDR1 MDHEN and CDR2 SYDVKM. The CDR3 totals 18 residues. In nucleotides, the CDR3 is TGTGCCAGCAGTTCAGAGAGCGGATACTCTAGTGGCACAGATACGCAGTATTTT. It translates to CASSSESGYSSGTDTQYF.

The rearrangement uses TRBV5-8 and TRBJ2-5; either TRBD1 or TRBD2 may fit D (5 bases each). The J call is doubtful: the DNA matches TRBJ2-7 better. The CDR3 runs to 13 residues. In germline, CDR1 is SGHTS, CDR2 YDEGEE. CDR3 sequence: CASIMLGAYEQYF. Here the CDR3 DNA reads TGTGCCAGCATCATGCTGGGGGCCTACGAGCAGTACTTC.

This clone was detected only a few times. J is TRBJ1-2 and V is TRBV12-5, with a possible D match to TRBD1 (5 bases). The CDR3 is 19 amino acids. Germline assignment: CDR1 LGHNT and CDR2 FRNRAP. Trimming took 6 bases from V and 5 from J, leaving 31 bases between them. The CDR3 DNA sequence: TGTGCTAGTGGGGTTTTTCAGTTTAAAGCAGGGCCCCTTCGGTATGGCTACACCTTC. As protein: CASGVFQFKAGPLRYGYTF.

This rearrangement joins TRBV7-9 to TRBJ1-2; tentative D call: TRBD1 (5 bases). Trimming left V 7 bases short and J 6 bases short, with 12 bases between. CDR1 is SEHNR, CDR2 FQNEAQ, per germline (reference sequence). The CDR3 covers 12 residues. CDR3 residues: CASTPGGNGYTF. As DNA, the CDR3 is TGTGCCAGCACCCCGGGGGGAAATGGCTACACCTTC.

The chain carries TRBV5-4 and TRBJ2-3, with D perhaps TRBD2 (5 bases). Germline-derived CDR1 and CDR2 are SGHNT and YYREEE (reference sequence). This CDR3 comprises 17 residues. V lost 3 bases and J lost 6, with 23 bases in between. The CDR3 DNA reads as TGTGCCAGCAGCTCCCGCAGCCCCGGGGTTCCCGTCGATACGCAGTATTTT. It translates to CASSSRSPGVPVDTQYF.

By sample fraction, this clone is medium-sized (0.01 to 0.1%). CDR3 DNA sequence: TGCGCCAGCACCCTGGGGGCAGGGGATTGGAATGGCTACACCTTC. Its protein product is CASTLGAGDWNGYTF. The V and J genes are TRBV5-1 and TRBJ1-2; D perhaps matches TRBD1 (6 bases). This CDR3 is built from 15 residues. Germline lookup yields CDR1 SGHRS and CDR2 YFSETQ. The V gene lost 6 bases and the J gene lost 6 bases, with 21 bases spanning the gap.

In DNA, the CDR3 is TGCGCCAGCAGCTGGTGGGGTCCTGGGGGCACTGAAGCTTTCTTT. Protein sequence: CASSWWGPGGTEAFF. The V call is TRBV5-1, the J call TRBJ1-1; D is possibly TRBD1 (5 bases). Trimming left V 3 bases short and J 4 bases short, with 16 bases between. This CDR3 has 15 residues. Germline loops: CDR1 SGHRS, CDR2 YFSETQ.

This clone appeared a few times. The genes are TRBV10-3 and TRBJ2-7, with 8 bases identical to TRBD2. The trim removed 4 bases at V and 2 bases at J, leaving 1 base unmatched. The length of the CDR3 is 13 residues. Germline CDR1 reads ENHRY; CDR2 reads SYGVKD. CDR3 sequence reads: CAISGSGTYEQYF. The CDR3 coding sequence is TGTGCCATCAGTGGTAGCGGGACCTACGAGCAGTACTTC.

J is TRBJ2-7 and V is TRBV4-1; 9 bases fit TRBD2. Germline CDR1 MGHRA, CDR2 YSYEKL. The junction had 1 base not matched to a gene; V was cut back by 1 base and J by 0 bases. The CDR3 is 15 residues long. DNA of the CDR3: TGCGCCAGCAGCCAAGTAGCGGGAGCCTCCTACGAGCAGTACTTC. Protein product: CASSQVAGASYEQYF.

This clone appeared a few times. The chain links TRBV7-9 to TRBJ2-3; 13 bases map to TRBD2. The junction had 10 bases not matched to a gene; V was cut back by 2 bases and J by 5 bases. The V gene's germline CDR1 is SEHNR and CDR2 FQNEAQ (reference sequence). The CDR3 length is 18 residues. The CDR3 here is CASSLPGGLAGRRDTQYF. CDR3 nucleotide sequence: TGTGCCAGCAGCTTACCAGGGGGACTAGCGGGACGGAGAGATACGCAGTATTTT.

Judged by abundance, this clone is medium-sized (0.01 to 0.1%). Relative to the germline gene, one junction end is altered; a read error may explain this. This chain links TRBV28 with TRBJ2-7; D might be TRBD2 (5 bases). The CDR3 totals 12 residues. Germline CDR1 and CDR2: MDHEN and SYDVKM. In DNA form, the CDR3 reads TGTGCCAGCAGTAGAACAGCGGTAAGCTTAAACTTC. Translating gives CASSRTAVSLNF.

This sequence joins TRBV29-1 and TRBJ2-7, with D perhaps TRBD2 (6 bases). The V end lost 5 bases, the J end lost 3 bases, and 14 bases lay between the germline ends. CDR1 is SQVTM, CDR2 ANQGSEA, per germline. The length of the CDR3 is 13 residues. The DNA of the CDR3 is TGCAGCGTTATAACCGGGGGTTACTACGAGCAGTACTTC. Protein sequence: CSVITGGYYEQYF.

This clone is classed as medium-sized. The chain recombines TRBV10-3 with TRBJ2-7, with D tentatively TRBD2 (6 bases). Germline CDR1 is ENHRY and CDR2 is SYGVKD. The CDR3 is 13 amino acids. The ends were cut back, 8 bases at V and 0 bases at J, with 11 bases in the middle. The CDR3 sequence is CAIRRGLSYEQYF. DNA of the CDR3: TGTGCCATCCGGAGGGGCCTCTCCTACGAGCAGTACTTC.

The CDR3 protein is CASSYWTGRVDTQYF. CDR3 coding DNA: TGTGCCAGCAGTTACTGGACAGGGAGAGTGGATACGCAGTATTTT. The chain employs TRBV6-5 and TRBJ2-3; 8 bases are a match to TRBD1. Germline loops: CDR1 MNHEY, CDR2 SVGAGI. J gave up 6 bases and V 1 base, and 6 bases lay outside the gene matches. The CDR3 extends over 15 amino acids.

This clone was detected once. The V and J genes are TRBV11-2 and TRBJ1-2; no clear D. Deletions cut 6 bases from V and 0 bases from J, with 5 bases between. The CDR3 covers 12 residues. CDR1 is SGHAT, CDR2 FQNNGV, per germline. This CDR3 reads CASSLSNYGYTF. Written as DNA, the CDR3 is TGTGCCAGCAGTTTATCTAACTATGGCTACACCTTC.

The genes are TRBV11-2 and TRBJ1-4; D gene uncertain. The length of the CDR3 is 16 residues. V dropped 4 bases and J dropped 0 bases, with 12 bases sitting between them. Germline lookup yields CDR1 SGHAT and CDR2 FQNNGV. The CDR3 nucleotides are TGTGCCAGCAGCTCACAGACGGGTGCAACTAATGAAAAACTGTTTTTT. Protein product: CASSSQTGATNEKLFF.